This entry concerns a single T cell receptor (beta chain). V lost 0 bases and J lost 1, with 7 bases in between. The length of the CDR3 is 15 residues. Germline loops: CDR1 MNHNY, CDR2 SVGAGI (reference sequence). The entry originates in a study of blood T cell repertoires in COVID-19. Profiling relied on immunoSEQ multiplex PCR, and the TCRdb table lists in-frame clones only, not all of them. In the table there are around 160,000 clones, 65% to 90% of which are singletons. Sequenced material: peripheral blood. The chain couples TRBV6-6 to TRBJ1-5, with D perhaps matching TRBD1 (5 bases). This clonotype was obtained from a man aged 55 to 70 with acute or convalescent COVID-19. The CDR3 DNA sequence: TGTGCCAGCAGTTACTCGAAGGGGAGCAATCAGCCCCAGCATTTT. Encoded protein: CASSYSKGSNQPQHF.